This passage covers 21 T cell receptor beta chains from one sample sequenced in a study of cytomegalovirus exposure and HLA in healthy donors. PCR primers comprised 60 Vbeta and 13 Jbeta primers. Sequencing used immunoSEQ multiplex PCR; TCRdb keeps in-frame clones, though not all of them. Among 200,000 or so clones listed, over 65% were seen once. The sequenced sample consisted of PBMCs. The receptors stem from a woman between 45 and 60 years old in good health and CMV-seropositive.

Concerning this clone itself: A read error may account for a junction end that differs from germline. V usage is TRBV5-1 and J usage is TRBJ2-7, with 9 bases identical to TRBD1. Germline V gives CDR1 SGHRS, CDR2 YFSETQ. CDR3 length: 14 residues. CDR3 loop: CASSYGTGTHEQYF. In nucleotides, the CDR3 is TGTGCCAGCAGCTATGGGACAGGGACCCACGAGCAGTACTTC.

This sequence joins TRBV4-1 and TRBJ2-5; 11 bases are a match to TRBD2. V was pared by 0 bases and J by 2 bases, with 8 bases of the junction left unmatched. Germline loops: CDR1 MGHRA, CDR2 YSYEKL. The CDR3 runs 18 residues. The chain's CDR3 is CASSQDPQLAGVQETQYF. The CDR3, as DNA: TGCGCCAGCAGCCAAGATCCGCAACTAGCGGGGGTGCAAGAGACCCAGTACTTC.

The chain joins TRBV6-6 to TRBJ2-3, with D unresolved. The germline V gene encodes CDR1 MNHNY and CDR2 SVGAGI (reference sequence). The CDR3 sequence is 14 residues long. V was pared by 0 bases and J by 3 bases, with 7 bases between. CDR3 amino acids: CASSYSAGTDTQYF. CDR3 nucleotides: TGTGCCAGCAGTTACTCCGCCGGGACAGATACGCAGTATTTT.

This clone was seen more than once but under ten times. The chain is built from TRBV5-4 and TRBJ2-5, with D maybe TRBD2 (6 bases). The CDR3 loop spans 13 amino acids. V lost 6 bases and J lost 7, with 16 bases in between. Germline V gene data show CDR1 as SGHNT and CDR2 as YYREEE (reference sequence). CDR3 nucleotide sequence: TGTGCCAGCACCATCGGGACTTCGGGGACCCAGTACTTC. It translates to CASTIGTSGTQYF.

This chain connects TRBV7-3 to TRBJ2-1; D not certain. CDR3 length: 13 residues. Germline V gene data show CDR1 as SGHTA and CDR2 as FQGTGA. V was cut by 6 bases and J by 4 bases, with 10 bases left in between. DNA of the CDR3: TGTGCCAGCAGTGGCGGTAGTTACAATGAGCAGTTCTTC. This gives the protein CASSGGSYNEQFF. Together with reference TRBV7-3 and TRBJ2-1, the CDR3 gives the full variable domain: GAGVSQTPSNKVTEKGKYVELRCDPISGHTALYWYRQSLGQGPEFLIYFQGTGAADDSGLPNDRFFAVRPEGSVSTLKIQRTERGDSAVYLCASSGGSYNEQFFGPGTRLTVL.

J is TRBJ1-1 and V is TRBV9; D may be TRBD1 (6 bases). The CDR3 has 15 amino acids. V lost 4 bases and J lost 0, with 13 bases in between. CDR1 and CDR2 (germline): SGDLS, YYNGEE. The CDR3 coding sequence is TGTGCCAGCAGCCTCCGGACAGACCTGAACACTGAAGCTTTCTTT. Translating it yields CASSLRTDLNTEAFF.

V and J are TRBV15 and TRBJ2-3; 10 bases are a match to TRBD1. J lost 0 bases, V lost 6 bases, and 6 bases had no gene match. The CDR3 consists of 16 residues. Germline CDR1 LNHNV, CDR2 YYDKDF (reference sequence). The CDR3 sequence is CATSRDRGGSTDTQYF. CDR3 nucleotides: TGTGCCACCAGTAGGGACAGGGGTGGAAGCACAGATACGCAGTATTTT.

This clone appeared a few times. The V and J genes are TRBV6-1 and TRBJ2-5; D may be TRBD1 (6 bases). Germline V lookup: CDR1 MNHNS, CDR2 SASEGT. This CDR3 region has 15 residues. The V and J ends lost 2 bases and 2 bases respectively, with 12 bases between them. CDR3 nucleotides: TGTGCCAGCAGTGAAAGTGGGGGCCCACAAGAGACCCAGTACTTC. Amino acids: CASSESGGPQETQYF.

The chain carries TRBV15 and TRBJ2-1; 11 bases agree with TRBD2. J was trimmed by 0 bases and V by 8 bases; bases with no gene match: 9. Germline V lookup: CDR1 LNHNV, CDR2 YYDKDF (reference sequence). The CDR3 runs to 17 residues. The CDR3 nucleotides are TGTGCCACCGGAAGACTAGCGGGACCATTCTCCTACAATGAGCAGTTCTTC. This gives the protein CATGRLAGPFSYNEQFF.

The chain carries TRBV11-3 and TRBJ2-1; 11 nucleotides agree with TRBD1. The CDR3 has 15 amino acids. Trimming cost V 3 bases and J 6 bases; bases outside gene matches: 4. Germline V gene lookup returns CDR1 SGHNT and CDR2 YENEEA. The CDR3 DNA reads as TGTGCCAGCAGCTTGGGACAGGGGGGGGGCAATGAGCAGTTCTTC. As protein: CASSLGQGGGNEQFF.

A word on this clone: Additional DNA sequences in this sample encode the identical CDR3. The rearrangement uses TRBV6-5 and TRBJ2-2; 7 bases match TRBD2. The V gene's germline CDR1 is MNHEY and CDR2 SVGAGI. The CDR3 covers 12 residues. The junction had 0 bases not matched to a gene; V was cut back by 8 bases and J by 3 bases. The CDR3 sequence is CASRGDTGELFF. CDR3 nucleotides: TGTGCCAGCCGGGGGGACACCGGGGAGCTGTTTTTT.

The rearrangement uses TRBV7-2 and TRBJ2-1; no firm D call. The germline V gene encodes CDR1 SGHTA and CDR2 FQGNSA. Trimming cost V 1 base and J 6 bases, with 7 bases left between them. The CDR3 has 13 amino acids. Written as DNA, the CDR3 is TGTGCCAGCAGCTTAGGACACCTCAATGAGCAGTTCTTC. Translation: CASSLGHLNEQFF.

The rearrangement uses TRBV7-9 and TRBJ1-4; D is unclear. The germline V and J ends were trimmed by 7 bases and 8 bases, with 14 bases remaining between them. Germline V gene sequence: CDR1 SEHNR, CDR2 FQNEAQ (reference sequence). The CDR3 covers 13 residues. CDR3 residues: CASTRGELEKLFF. CDR3 DNA sequence: TGTGCCAGCACGCGCGGGGAATTAGAAAAACTGTTTTTT.

The gene calls are TRBV7-8 and TRBJ2-4; 7 bases align to TRBD1. V dropped 5 bases and J dropped 8; count of bases not matched to a gene: 15. This CDR3 is 16 amino acids long. The germline V gene has CDR1 SGHVS and CDR2 FQNEAQ. The CDR3: CASSRPLIGTVDIQYF. In nucleotides, the CDR3 is TGTGCCAGCAGCCGCCCCCTGATCGGGACAGTTGACATTCAGTACTTC.

The chain is built from TRBV6-5 and TRBJ1-2; TRBD1 matches 8 bases. CDR3 length equals 13 residues. Germline CDR1 reads MNHEY; CDR2 reads SVGAGI. The V and J ends lost 6 bases and 5 bases, in that order; junction bases with no gene match: 5. The CDR3, as DNA: TGTGCCAGCAGAGCACAGGGGGGGTATGGCTACACCTTC. This translates into CASRAQGGYGYTF.

This clone was recorded once. V and J are TRBV7-2 and TRBJ1-5, with D perhaps TRBD1 (5 bases). The length of the CDR3 is 15 residues. V was pared by 5 bases and J by 3 bases, with 14 bases between. Germline-derived CDR1 and CDR2 are SGHTA and FQGNSA. CDR3 DNA: TGTGCCAGCAGCCAAGATCTGGGGCCCAATCAGCCCCAGCATTTT. Amino acid sequence: CASSQDLGPNQPQHF. Full variable domain (outside the CDR3, taken from reference TRBV7-2 and TRBJ1-5): GAGVSQSPSNKVTEKGKDVELRCDPISGHTALYWYRQSLGQGLEFLIYFQGNSAPDKSGLPSDRFSAERTGGSVSTLTIQRTQQEDSAVYLCASSQDLGPNQPQHFGDGTRLSIL.

The V gene is TRBV29-1, the J gene TRBJ1-2, with D perhaps TRBD1 (5 bases). The ends were cut back, 4 bases at V and 0 bases at J, with 18 bases in the middle. Per germline, CDR1 SQVTM and CDR2 ANQGSEA. This CDR3 contains 16 residues. CDR3 sequence reads: CSVVPTAGSTNYGYTF. The CDR3 DNA sequence: TGCAGCGTTGTCCCCACGGCAGGGTCAACTAACTATGGCTACACCTTC.

The gene calls are TRBV5-6 and TRBJ1-2; D remains unclear. Germline CDR1 and CDR2: SGHDT and YYEEEE. The CDR3 extends over 12 amino acids. Deletions cut 1 base from V and 3 bases from J, with 4 bases between. The chain's CDR3 is CASSLRDYGYTF. The CDR3 nucleotides read TGTGCCAGCAGCTTGAGAGACTATGGCTACACCTTC.

Concerning this clone: The CDR3 end shows no conserved phenylalanine or tryptophan, and so a read error is likely. V gene TRBV5-4 combines with J gene TRBJ1-2; TRBD1 might be the D (5 bases). Germline V gene sequence: CDR1 SGHNT, CDR2 YYREEE (reference sequence). CDR3 size: 16 residues. Deletions cut 3 bases from V and 5 bases from J, with 20 bases between. CDR3 nucleotides: TGTGCCAGCAGCTGGGGGGGGGATCGGAATCCATATGGCTACACCTCC. Encoded protein: CASSWGGDRNPYGYTS.

The chain combines TRBV10-1 with TRBJ1-1; D unclear. Between the trimmed V and J ends, which lost 4 bases and 0 bases, there was a span of 9 bases. Per germline, CDR1 WNHNN and CDR2 SYGVQD (reference sequence). The CDR3 sequence is 14 residues long. CDR3 residues: CASSVCQMNTEAFF. The CDR3 DNA reads as TGCGCCAGCAGTGTGTGTCAGATGAACACTGAAGCTTTCTTT.

J is TRBJ2-3 and V is TRBV2; no clear D gene. Trimming took off 6 bases at V and 2 bases at J, with 15 bases between the two ends. The germline V gene has CDR1 SNHLY and CDR2 FYNNEI. The CDR3 has 15 residues. Written as DNA, the CDR3 is TGTGCCAGCAGCACGGTGGGCGCCTCCACAGATACGCAGTATTTT. Translating it yields CASSTVGASTDTQYF.